Listed below are T cell receptor beta chains from one sample, sequenced in a study of Ad26.COV2.S vaccination and SARS-CoV-2 variants. Method: immunoSEQ multiplex PCR; TCRdb's copy keeps in-frame clones and lacks some. Altogether some 340,000 clones are present, just over 85% being singletons, with the ten largest covering more than 1.5%. This sample comprised peripheral blood, obtained in a trial of Ad26.COV2.S vaccine versus placebo. The receptors come from a person between 18 and 65 years old who received the Ad26.COV2.S COVID-19 vaccine or a placebo. Both conserved end residues are part of each CDR3. D genes are given only for firm matches. Expanded clones are given a class, and other clones once, few, many or no size at all.

CDR3	DNA	V	D	J	size
CASRLQGGEQPQHF	TGTGCCAGTAGATTACAGGGCGGGGAGCAGCCCCAGCATTTT	TRBV19	-	TRBJ1-5	-
CASSPGEGATDTQYF	TGTGCCAGCTCACCAGGGGAGGGGGCAACAGATACGCAGTATTTT	TRBV18	-	TRBJ2-3	-
CASSRASGGLTDTQYF	TGTGCCAGCTCCCGGGCTAGCGGGGGACTCACAGATACGCAGTATTTT	TRBV18	TRBD2	TRBJ2-3	-
CASSEGQTYGYTF	TGCGCCAGCAGCGAGGGACAGACGTATGGCTACACCTTC	TRBV10-1	TRBD1	TRBJ1-2	-
CASSGRTKGEKLFF	TGTGCCAGCAGTGGGAGGACCAAAGGGGAAAAACTGTTTTTT	TRBV2	-	TRBJ1-4	-
CASSVGTEAFF	TGTGCCAGCAGTGTGGGGACTGAAGCTTTCTTT	TRBV2	-	TRBJ1-1	-
CASSLEGVSSYNEQFF	TGCGCCAGCAGCTTGGAAGGGGTCAGCTCCTACAATGAGCAGTTCTTC	TRBV5-1	-	TRBJ2-1	-
CASSYGTGDQPQHF	TGCGCCAGCAGCTACGGGACAGGGGATCAGCCCCAGCATTTT	TRBV5-1	TRBD1	TRBJ1-5	-
CASSYLGVNTEAFF	TGTGCCAGCAGCTACCTAGGGGTGAACACTGAAGCTTTCTTT	TRBV14	-	TRBJ1-1	once
CASSPGLAGGHGETQYF	TGTGCCAGCAGTCCGGGACTAGCGGGGGGGCATGGAGAGACCCAGTACTTC	TRBV6-6	TRBD2	TRBJ2-5	-
CASSEALLREGGYTF	TGTGCCAGCAGTGAAGCGCTTCTTAGGGAGGGCGGCTACACCTTC	TRBV2	-	TRBJ1-2	-
CASSLGGQGSETQYF	TGTGCCAGCAGCCTGGGAGGACAGGGGAGTGAGACCCAGTACTTC	TRBV6-5	TRBD1	TRBJ2-5	-
CASSPGRVNQPQHF	TGTGCCAGCAGTCCCGGCCGCGTAAATCAGCCCCAGCATTTT	TRBV6-5	-	TRBJ1-5	-
CASRDTGSNSEKLFF	TGCGCCAGCAGGGATACAGGGAGTAATAGTGAAAAACTGTTTTTT	TRBV5-1	-	TRBJ1-4	-
CAWSPGTWEEQFF	TGTGCCTGGAGCCCCGGGACATGGGAGGAGCAGTTCTTC	TRBV30	-	TRBJ2-1	-
CASSPLDRVTGELFF	TGTGCCAGCAGCCCCCTGGACAGGGTTACCGGGGAGCTGTTTTTT	TRBV7-8	TRBD1	TRBJ2-2	-
CASSPGQGNTEAFF	TGTGCCAGCTCACCAGGACAGGGGAACACTGAAGCTTTCTTT	TRBV18	TRBD1	TRBJ1-1	few
CASTLLQGGEMNEQFF	TGTGCCAGCACCTTACTTCAGGGGGGGGAGATGAATGAGCAGTTCTTC	TRBV2	-	TRBJ2-1	-
CARAFSGANVLTF	TGTGCCAGGGCGTTCTCTGGGGCCAACGTCCTGACTTTC	TRBV2	-	TRBJ2-6	-
CASRPQVKNQPQHF	TGTGCCAGCAGACCCCAGGTGAAGAATCAGCCCCAGCATTTT	TRBV5-8	-	TRBJ1-5	-
CASSLGWEGETQYF	TGCGCCAGCAGCTTGGGCTGGGAGGGGGAGACCCAGTACTTC	TRBV5-1	TRBD2	TRBJ2-5	-
CAWTPGQGVDTQYF	TGTGCCTGGACCCCGGGACAGGGTGTGGATACGCAGTATTTT	TRBV30	TRBD1	TRBJ2-3	-
CASSLGAGPSTDTQYF	TGCGCCAGCAGCTTGGGTGCGGGGCCTAGCACAGATACGCAGTATTTT	TRBV5-1	-	TRBJ2-3	-
CSAHTPGGYTF	TGCAGTGCCCACACCCCGGGGGGCTACACCTTC	TRBV20-1	-	TRBJ1-2	-
CASSLGPGTDTQYF	TGTGCCAGCAGCTTAGGACCCGGCACAGATACGCAGTATTTT	TRBV7-6	-	TRBJ2-3	-
CASSSRQGARLGYTF	TGTGCCAGCAGCTCCCGACAGGGGGCGCGTCTTGGCTACACCTTC	TRBV5-4	TRBD1	TRBJ1-2	-
CASSQGTGGNTIYF	TGCGCCAGCAGCCAGGGGACAGGGGGCAACACCATATATTTT	TRBV5-1	TRBD1	TRBJ1-3	-
CAWSDPRNLNYGYTF	TGTGCCTGGAGTGACCCCCGTAATCTCAACTATGGCTACACCTTC	TRBV30	-	TRBJ1-2	-
CASGRDGYTF	TGTGCCAGCGGGCGGGATGGCTACACCTTC	TRBV6-5	-	TRBJ1-2	-
CATSRPNQPQHF	TGTGCCACCAGCAGACCGAATCAGCCCCAGCATTTT	TRBV15	-	TRBJ1-5	once
CASSPRRDRQYEQYF	TGTGCCAGCAGTCCTAGGCGGGACAGGCAGTACGAGCAGTACTTC	TRBV27	TRBD1	TRBJ2-7	-
CASSLTYRQVSYEQYF	TGTGCCAGCAGCTTAACGTACCGTCAAGTTTCCTACGAGCAGTACTTC	TRBV13	-	TRBJ2-7	-
CASSEQGSQPQHF	TGTGCCAGCAGCGAACAGGGTTCTCAGCCCCAGCATTTT	TRBV2	-	TRBJ1-5	-
CASSPDRARRAPLHF	TGTGCCAGCAGCCCGGACAGGGCACGGAGGGCACCCCTCCACTTT	TRBV9	TRBD1	TRBJ1-6	-
CASSQEHLGQGSEAFF	TGTGCCAGCAGCCAAGAACACCTAGGCCAGGGGAGTGAAGCTTTCTTT	TRBV4-2	-	TRBJ1-1	-
CASSVAGSGTIRRPDEQFF	TGTGCCAGCAGCGTAGCAGGGTCCGGGACTATACGACGCCCCGATGAGCAGTTCTTC	TRBV9	TRBD2	TRBJ2-1	-
CASNALLRGDSPLHF	TGTGCCAGTAATGCGCTCCTTCGAGGTGATTCACCCCTCCACTTT	TRBV19	-	TRBJ1-6	few
CASSPGQVSTDTQYF	TGTGCCAGCTCACCAGGACAGGTTAGCACAGATACGCAGTATTTT	TRBV18	TRBD1	TRBJ2-3	-
CASSLGQGYGYTF	TGTGCCAGCAGCTTAGGACAGGGGTATGGCTACACCTTC	TRBV7-2	TRBD1	TRBJ1-2	-
CASSLSGVNQPQHF	TGTGCCAGCAGTTTATCAGGGGTAAATCAGCCCCAGCATTTT	TRBV27	-	TRBJ1-5	-
CSVEGRFTDTQYF	TGCAGCGTTGAAGGCAGGTTTACAGATACGCAGTATTTT	TRBV29-1	-	TRBJ2-3	-
CASSPGKGATEAFF	TGTGCCAGCAGCCCCGGGAAGGGGGCCACTGAAGCTTTCTTT	TRBV6-5	TRBD1	TRBJ1-1	-
CASSLDPGSYEQYF	TGTGCCAGCAGCTTGGATCCGGGTTCCTACGAGCAGTACTTC	TRBV5-4	-	TRBJ2-7	-
CASSQDLSQGGYEQYF	TGCGCCAGCAGCCAAGATCTAAGCCAGGGGGGCTACGAGCAGTACTTC	TRBV4-3	-	TRBJ2-7	-
CASSVRDYPAPDTQYF	TGTGCCAGCAGCGTTAGGGACTACCCCGCTCCAGATACGCAGTATTTT	TRBV5-8	TRBD2	TRBJ2-3	-
CASSERVVPGELFF	TGCGCCAGCAGTGAAAGGGTAGTCCCCGGGGAGCTGTTTTTT	TRBV10-2	-	TRBJ2-2	-
CASSPETGTKNIQYF	TGTGCCAGCAGTCCGGAGACAGGCACCAAAAACATTCAGTACTTC	TRBV6-2/TRBV6-3	-	TRBJ2-4	-
CASSPLTGNTQYF	TGTGCCAGCAGCCCCCTGACAGGAAATACGCAGTATTTT	TRBV7-2	-	TRBJ2-3	once
CASSLRTGRVSYGYTF	TGTGCCAGCAGCCTCCGGACAGGACGGGTTTCCTATGGCTACACCTTC	TRBV14	TRBD1	TRBJ1-2	-
CASSASRWGGGGNAYEQYF	TGTGCCAGTAGTGCCAGTCGGTGGGGGGGCGGAGGAAACGCCTACGAGCAGTACTTC	TRBV19	-	TRBJ2-7	-
CASRARGQANYGYTF	TGTGCCAGCAGAGCCAGGGGCCAGGCTAACTATGGCTACACCTTC	TRBV2	-	TRBJ1-2	-